This T cell receptor (beta chain) was found in a study of shared clonotypes between healthy human individuals. Measured with immunoSEQ multiplex PCR; TCRdb has only the in-frame clones, and not every one. The sample has roughly 2.5 million clones, roughly 92% seen once; the top ten hold more than 0.12%. The germline V gene encodes CDR1 SGHVS and CDR2 FNYEAQ. Trimming shortened V by 5 bases and J by 1 base, and 11 bases separated the two germline ends. This CDR3 has 14 amino acids. The rearrangement uses TRBV7-6 and TRBJ2-5; TRBD1 might be the D (5 bases). The source of this sequence is a man in his late teens or twenties in good health. The sequencing input was naive CD4+ T cells sorted from blood. Subset indicated: CD45RA+ positively selected. This CDR3 reads CASSRTDIQETQYF. The CDR3 region has the DNA TGTGCCAGCAGCCGGACGGACATCCAAGAGACCCAGTACTTC.